A selection of T cell receptor beta chains follows, all from one sample in a study of cytomegalovirus exposure and HLA in healthy donors. Repertoires were generated with immunoSEQ multiplex PCR, while TCRdb's copy carries only in-frame clones and drops some. The table lists over 150,000 clones, over 80% of them singletons. The sequenced sample was PBMCs. These receptors were collected from a human donor in good health. CDR3s include the opening cysteine and the closing phenylalanine or tryptophan. Each record gives: V gene, J gene, clone size, D gene, CDR3 protein, CDR3 DNA. The D gene is left open where the match is weak. Clone size, where shown, is once, few, many, or a class for clones that have expanded.

V: TRBV6-6; J: TRBJ1-1; size: NA; D: NA; CDR3: CASSTYTGFNTEAFF; DNA: TGTGCCAGCAGTACTTACACAGGGTTCAACACTGAAGCTTTCTTT
V: TRBV6-5; J: TRBJ2-2; size: NA; D: NA; CDR3: CASSPGVRNTGELFF; DNA: TGTGCCAGCAGCCCCGGTGTTAGGAACACCGGGGAGCTGTTTTTT
V: TRBV6-5; J: TRBJ2-7; size: NA; D: NA; CDR3: CASSYSPRSYEQYF; DNA: TGTGCCAGCAGTTACTCCCCCCGCTCCTACGAGCAGTACTTC
V: TRBV9; J: TRBJ1-4; size: NA; D: TRBD1; CDR3: CASTPSQGGREKLFF; DNA: TGTGCCAGCACCCCAAGTCAGGGGGGAAGGGAAAAACTGTTTTTT
V: TRBV4-3; J: TRBJ2-3; size: NA; D: NA; CDR3: CASSQRLTDTQYF; DNA: TGCGCCAGCAGCCAACGTCTTACAGATACGCAGTATTTT
V: TRBV5-4; J: TRBJ1-1; size: NA; D: NA; CDR3: CASSLPDSTEAFF; DNA: TGTGCCAGCAGCTTACCGGACAGTACTGAAGCTTTCTTT
V: TRBV4-1; J: TRBJ1-3; size: NA; D: NA; CDR3: CASSQDFTENSGNTIYF; DNA: TGCGCCAGCAGCCAAGATTTTACGGAGAACTCTGGAAACACCATATATTTT
V: TRBV19; J: TRBJ2-3; size: NA; D: NA; CDR3: CASSFQGDTQYF; DNA: TGTGCCAGTAGTTTCCAGGGAGATACGCAGTATTTT
V: TRBV19; J: TRBJ2-7; size: NA; D: NA; CDR3: CASSVSDSTYEQYF; DNA: TGTGCCAGTAGTGTCTCCGACAGCACCTACGAGCAGTACTTC
V: TRBV28; J: TRBJ1-1; size: NA; D: NA; CDR3: CATLQGEAFF; DNA: TGTGCCACTCTACAGGGTGAAGCTTTCTTT
V: TRBV5-1; J: TRBJ2-5; size: NA; D: NA; CDR3: CASSFDRQETQYF; DNA: TGCGCCAGCAGCTTTGACAGGCAAGAGACCCAGTACTTC
V: TRBV11-2; J: TRBJ1-2; size: NA; D: NA; CDR3: CASSLDRDGYTF; DNA: TGTGCCAGCAGCTTAGACAGGGATGGCTACACCTTC
V: TRBV7-9; J: TRBJ2-7; size: NA; D: TRBD1; CDR3: CASSARDSYEQYF; DNA: TGTGCCAGCAGCGCCCGGGACAGCTACGAGCAGTACTTC
V: TRBV6-5; J: TRBJ1-2; size: NA; D: NA; CDR3: CASSRGGVGYTF; DNA: TGTGCCAGCAGCCGGGGGGGAGTTGGCTACACCTTC
V: TRBV9; J: TRBJ1-4; size: once; D: TRBD1; CDR3: CASSVTGATNEKLFF; DNA: TGTGCCAGCAGCGTCACAGGGGCAACTAATGAAAAACTGTTTTTT
V: TRBV6-1; J: TRBJ2-5; size: NA; D: NA; CDR3: CASRLSGGETQYF; DNA: TGTGCCAGCAGATTATCAGGAGGGGAGACCCAGTACTTC
V: TRBV4-3; J: TRBJ2-1; size: NA; D: NA; CDR3: CASSQEFGGYNEQFF; DNA: TGCGCCAGCAGCCAAGAATTTGGCGGTTACAATGAGCAGTTCTTC
V: TRBV7-2; J: TRBJ2-3; size: NA; D: NA; CDR3: CASSFGDTQYF; DNA: TGTGCCAGCAGCTTTGGCGATACGCAGTATTTT
V: TRBV11-3; J: TRBJ2-3; size: NA; D: TRBD2; CDR3: CASSPMLAGGGDTQYF; DNA: TGTGCCAGCAGCCCGATGTTGGCGGGGGGTGGAGATACGCAGTATTTT
V: TRBV4-3; J: TRBJ1-3; size: NA; D: TRBD1; CDR3: CASSQGTGKGNTIYF; DNA: TGCGCCAGCAGCCAAGGGACAGGGAAGGGAAACACCATATATTTT
V: TRBV4-2; J: TRBJ1-1; size: NA; D: NA; CDR3: CASSQDGGGTQVLAFF; DNA: TGTGCCAGCAGCCAAGATGGGGGTGGGACACAAGTCTTGGCTTTCTTT
V: TRBV5-1; J: TRBJ1-4; size: NA; D: NA; CDR3: CASSSNEVREKLFF; DNA: TGCGCCAGCAGCTCTAACGAGGTTCGGGAAAAACTGTTTTTT
V: TRBV4-3; J: TRBJ2-5; size: NA; D: NA; CDR3: CASSQTIEGGETQYF; DNA: TGCGCCAGCAGTCAGACGATCGAAGGAGGAGAGACCCAGTACTTC
V: TRBV4-3; J: TRBJ1-2; size: NA; D: NA; CDR3: CASSQEAGPNYGYTF; DNA: TGCGCCAGCAGCCAAGAGGCAGGGCCCAACTATGGCTACACCTTC
V: TRBV7-9; J: TRBJ2-3; size: few; D: NA; CDR3: CASSSSTDTQYF; DNA: TGTGCCAGCAGCTCGAGCACAGATACGCAGTATTTT
V: TRBV4-3; J: TRBJ2-7; size: NA; D: NA; CDR3: CASSQDFSGGFAGASYEQYF; DNA: TGCGCCAGCAGCCAAGATTTTTCGGGCGGCTTTGCAGGGGCGTCCTACGAGCAGTACTTC
V: TRBV13; J: TRBJ2-3; size: few; D: NA; CDR3: CASSVSDTQYF; DNA: TGTGCCAGCTCCGTATCCGATACGCAGTATTTT
V: TRBV15; J: TRBJ1-2; size: NA; D: NA; CDR3: CATSRDRADGYTF; DNA: TGTGCCACCAGCAGAGACAGGGCGGACGGCTACACCTTC
V: TRBV28; J: TRBJ2-2; size: NA; D: TRBD2; CDR3: CASTAGGGRRTGELFF; DNA: TGTGCCAGCACTGCCGGCGGGGGGCGCAGAACCGGGGAGCTGTTTTTT
V: TRBV4-3; J: TRBJ2-3; size: NA; D: TRBD2; CDR3: CASSQETSGGEDTQYF; DNA: TGCGCCAGCAGCCAAGAGACCAGCGGGGGGGAAGATACGCAGTATTTT
V: TRBV7-2; J: TRBJ2-1; size: NA; D: TRBD2; CDR3: CASSLVGLAGGLSNEQFF; DNA: TGTGCCAGCAGCTTAGTAGGATTAGCGGGGGGGCTGTCTAATGAGCAGTTCTTC
V: TRBV4-1; J: TRBJ2-2; size: NA; D: NA; CDR3: CASSQEGRQVANTGELFF; DNA: TGCGCCAGCAGCCAAGAAGGACGACAGGTCGCGAACACCGGGGAGCTGTTTTTT
V: TRBV6-1; J: TRBJ1-2; size: NA; D: NA; CDR3: CASIEGNFNYGYPF; DNA: TGTGCCAGCATCGAGGGCAATTTCAACTATGGCTACCCCTTC
V: TRBV11-2; J: TRBJ2-3; size: NA; D: TRBD2; CDR3: CASRLAGGDTQYF; DNA: TGTGCCAGCAGACTAGCGGGGGGAGATACGCAGTATTTT
V: TRBV27; J: TRBJ1-1; size: NA; D: NA; CDR3: CASSLFPTTTEAFF; DNA: TGTGCCAGCAGTTTATTTCCCACTACCACTGAAGCTTTCTTT
V: TRBV7-9; J: TRBJ1-3; size: NA; D: NA; CDR3: CASSLVQGKYGNTIYF; DNA: TGTGCCAGCAGCTTAGTCCAGGGAAAATATGGAAACACCATATATTTT
V: TRBV19; J: TRBJ1-2; size: NA; D: TRBD1; CDR3: CASSLIQGVYGYTF; DNA: TGTGCCAGTAGCCTAATACAGGGGGTCTATGGCTACACCTTC
V: TRBV18; J: TRBJ1-4; size: NA; D: TRBD1; CDR3: CASSPGTGVEEKLFF; DNA: TGTGCCAGCTCACCAGGGACAGGGGTCGAGGAAAAACTGTTTTTT
V: TRBV2; J: TRBJ2-3; size: once; D: NA; CDR3: CASSRPLVDTQYF; DNA: TGTGCCAGCAGCCGCCCCTTAGTTGATACGCAGTATTTT
V: TRBV19; J: TRBJ1-1; size: NA; D: TRBD1; CDR3: CAGGQGTEAFF; DNA: TGTGCCGGGGGACAGGGCACTGAAGCTTTCTTT
V: TRBV9; J: TRBJ1-3; size: NA; D: NA; CDR3: CASSSGSSGNTIYF; DNA: TGTGCCAGCAGCTCGGGATCCTCTGGAAACACCATATATTTT
V: TRBV12-5; J: TRBJ1-3; size: NA; D: NA; CDR3: CASGLVPPPLTGNTIYF; DNA: TGTGCTAGTGGTTTGGTACCCCCTCCACTTACTGGAAACACCATATATTTT